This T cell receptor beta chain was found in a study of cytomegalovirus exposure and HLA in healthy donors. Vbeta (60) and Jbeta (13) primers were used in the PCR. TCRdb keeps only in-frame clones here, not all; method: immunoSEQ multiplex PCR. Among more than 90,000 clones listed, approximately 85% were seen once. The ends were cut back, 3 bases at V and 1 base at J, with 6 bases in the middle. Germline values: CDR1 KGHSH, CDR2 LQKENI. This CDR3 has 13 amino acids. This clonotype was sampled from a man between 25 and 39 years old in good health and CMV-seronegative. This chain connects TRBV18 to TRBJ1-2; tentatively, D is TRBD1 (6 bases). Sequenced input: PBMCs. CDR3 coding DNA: TGTGCCAGCTCACCGGACAGTAACTATGGCTACACCTTC. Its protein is CASSPDSNYGYTF. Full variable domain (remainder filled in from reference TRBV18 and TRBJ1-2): NAGVMQNPRHLVRRRGQEARLRCSPMKGHSHVYWYRQLPEEGLKFMVYLQKENIIDESGMPKERFSAEFPKEGPSILRIQQVVRGDSAAYFCASSPDSNYGYTFGSGTRLTVV.